This entry lists 29 T cell receptor beta chains sequenced from one sample in a study of control samples from healthy donors and cancer patients. Assay used: immunoSEQ multiplex PCR; TCRdb lists only in-frame clones, some missing. The sample holds 130,000 or so clones, approximately 94% seen once. The specimen sequenced was blood. The source is a middle-aged man in good health.

The chain has TRBV18 and TRBJ1-1, with a weak D call TRBD1 (5 bases). Germline V gives CDR1 KGHSH, CDR2 LQKENI. This CDR3 is 12 amino acids long. V lost 0 bases and J 11 bases, leaving 10 bases between the germline ends. As DNA, the CDR3 is TGTGCCAGCTCACCACCCGGGGGTTCGGCTTTCTTT. Its protein product is CASSPPGGSAFF.

V is TRBV10-3 and J is TRBJ1-2, with D uncertain. Per the germline V gene, CDR1 is ENHRY and CDR2 is SYGVKD. V lost 0 bases, J lost 0 bases, and 5 bases lay in between. This CDR3 spans 14 amino acids. CDR3 protein: CAISESRANYGYTF. The CDR3 DNA reads as TGTGCCATCAGTGAGTCTAGAGCTAACTATGGCTACACCTTC.

J is TRBJ2-2 and V is TRBV14; 7 bases agree with TRBD1. Germline assignment: CDR1 SGHDN and CDR2 FVKESK. The CDR3 has 17 amino acids. The ends lost 0 bases at V and 5 bases at J; junction bases unmatched: 9. The CDR3 DNA reads TGTGCCAGCAGCCAAGATCGCCGGACAGGAGGAACCGGGGAGCTGTTTTTT. Amino acid sequence: CASSQDRRTGGTGELFF.

This clone occurred once. V gene TRBV9 combines with J gene TRBJ2-7, with 8 bases that match TRBD1. Germline V gene lookup returns CDR1 SGDLS and CDR2 YYNGEE. Unmatched junction bases numbered 5, after V lost 0 bases and J lost 6 bases. This CDR3 is 14 amino acids long. The CDR3 sequence is CASSVGQGAGEQYF. The CDR3 nucleotides read TGTGCCAGCAGCGTAGGGCAGGGGGCGGGCGAGCAGTACTTC.

The chain carries TRBV11-3 and TRBJ1-1, with a tentative D call TRBD1 (5 bases). The CDR3 totals 14 residues. The germline CDR1 and CDR2 sequences are SGHNT and YENEEA. The V end was cut by 5 bases, the J end by 5 bases, with 15 bases between. In DNA form, the CDR3 reads TGTGCCAGCAGCCGGGGCGTCGGGAGGACTGAAGCTTTCTTT. Its protein product is CASSRGVGRTEAFF.

The chain recombines TRBV18 with TRBJ1-6; D is possibly TRBD1 (5 bases). This CDR3 has 16 residues. Germline values: CDR1 KGHSH, CDR2 LQKENI. Trimming removed 1 base at V and 7 bases at J, with 14 bases between. The CDR3: CASSPHTGYWNSPLHF. The CDR3 DNA reads as TGTGCCAGCTCACCACACACAGGCTATTGGAATTCACCCCTCCACTTT.

The chain combines TRBV24-1 with TRBJ2-1; 10 nucleotides line up with TRBD2. The V gene end was trimmed by 7 bases and the J gene end by 5 bases; junction bases not matched to a gene: 10. The CDR3 spans 16 residues. Germline values: CDR1 KGHDR, CDR2 SFDVKD. The CDR3 sequence is CATSRLSGGADNEQFF. CDR3 sequence (DNA): TGTGCCACCAGCCGGCTAAGCGGGGGGGCTGACAATGAGCAGTTCTTC.

The V and J genes are TRBV13 and TRBJ1-1; D is perhaps TRBD1 (5 bases). CDR1 and CDR2 (germline): PRHDT, FYEKMQ (reference sequence). This CDR3 comprises 12 residues. The V end lost 7 bases, the J end lost 5 bases, and 11 bases lay between the germline ends. The CDR3 nucleotides are TGTGCCAGCACCCCGCCAGGGACTGAAGCTTTCTTT. Protein: CASTPPGTEAFF.

The chain recombines TRBV30 with TRBJ1-1; D unresolved. From germline, CDR1 is GTSNPN and CDR2 SVGIG (reference sequence). Trimming stripped 4 bases from V and 9 bases from J, with 15 bases between. This CDR3 contains 12 residues. The CDR3 loop is CAWMRSGQKAFF. The CDR3 bases are TGTGCCTGGATGAGGAGTGGGCAAAAAGCTTTCTTT. The entire variable domain, with the rest obtained from reference TRBV30 and TRBJ1-1, is as follows: SQTIHQWPATLVQPVGSPLSLECTVEGTSNPNLYWYRQAAGRGLQLLFYSVGIGQISSEVPQNLSASRPQDRQFILSSKKLLLSDSGFYLCAWMRSGQKAFFGQGTRLTVV.

The genes are TRBV6-6 and TRBJ1-5; 9 bases agree with TRBD1. The CDR3 consists of 16 residues. J gave up 4 bases and V 0 bases, and 4 bases lay outside the gene matches. The V gene's germline CDR1 is MNHNY and CDR2 SVGAGI (reference sequence). The CDR3 region has the DNA TGTGCCAGCAGTTACTCGGACAGGGGACGGAATCAGCCCCAGCATTTT. Its translation is CASSYSDRGRNQPQHF.

This clone was observed a single time. At one end the junction does not follow the germline gene, possibly because of a read error. V gene TRBV6-2 or TRBV6-3 combines with J gene TRBJ2-5; TRBD2 aligns across 9 bases. This CDR3 spans 15 amino acids. Germline V gene data show CDR1 as MNHEY and CDR2 as SVGEGT. CDR3 DNA: TGTGCCAGCAGTTACTGGGCTAGCGGGGTGGAGAACCAGTACTTC. It is translated as CASSYWASGVENQYF.

V gene TRBV10-3 combines with J gene TRBJ1-5; the match to TRBD1 covers 11 bases. The trim removed 3 bases at V and 2 bases at J, leaving 9 bases unmatched. Germline CDR1 ENHRY, CDR2 SYGVKD. The CDR3 is 18 residues long. CDR3 in DNA: TGTGCCATCAGTGATCGGACAGGGGGCGAGATTGGCAATCAGCCCCAGCATTTT. As protein: CAISDRTGGEIGNQPQHF.

This clone came up once. V usage is TRBV7-9 and J usage is TRBJ1-5; TRBD1 matches at 7 bases. V lost 5 bases and J lost 3; bases outside the gene matches: 4. This CDR3 is 14 amino acids long. Germline CDR1 reads SEHNR; CDR2 reads FQNEAQ (reference sequence). The CDR3 DNA is TGTGCCAGCAGCGGGGACAGCTTCAATCAGCCCCAGCATTTT. Translated, it gives CASSGDSFNQPQHF. Variable domain in full (rest from reference TRBV7-9 and TRBJ1-5): DTGVSQNPRHKITKRGQNVTFRCDPISEHNRLYWYRQTLGQGPEFLTYFQNEAQLEKSRLLSDRFSAERPKGSFSTLEIQRTEQGDSAMYLCASSGDSFNQPQHFGDGTRLSIL.

V is TRBV6-2 or TRBV6-3 and J is TRBJ1-2; no reliable D call. The CDR3 spans 13 residues. V lost 4 bases, J lost 2 bases, and 8 bases lay in between. The germline V gene encodes CDR1 MNHEY and CDR2 SVGEGT. The chain's CDR3 is CASSLTENYGYTF. The CDR3 bases are TGTGCCAGCAGTTTGACCGAAAACTATGGCTACACCTTC.

This clone was detected once. V is TRBV4-2 and J is TRBJ1-1; possible D gene TRBD1, 5 bases. The germline CDR1 and CDR2 sequences are LGHNA and YNFKEQ. V was trimmed by 3 bases and J by 7 bases, leaving 12 bases between them. The CDR3 is made up of 13 amino acids. This CDR3 is CASSQKGQGEAFF. The CDR3 region has the DNA TGTGCCAGCAGCCAGAAAGGTCAGGGTGAAGCTTTCTTT.

This clone was seen just once. The chain's CDR3 is CASSEAARMNEKLFF. As DNA, the CDR3 is TGTGCCAGCAGTGAAGCCGCCAGGATGAATGAAAAACTGTTTTTT. This chain connects TRBV2 to TRBJ1-4, with D unresolved. The CDR3 extends over 15 amino acids. With 0 bases removed from V and 5 bases from J, the gap between germline ends came to 10 bases. Per the germline V gene, CDR1 is SNHLY and CDR2 is FYNNEI.

This clone was detected once. This sequence joins TRBV5-1 and TRBJ2-7; D uncertain. CDR1 SGHRS and CDR2 YFSETQ come from the germline V gene. The length of the CDR3 is 15 residues. V gave up 0 bases and J gave up 1 base, with 11 bases separating them. This CDR3 reads CASSLGGSSSYEQYF. In DNA, the CDR3 is TGCGCCAGCAGCTTGGGGGGTAGCAGTTCCTACGAGCAGTACTTC.

The gene calls are TRBV6-6 and TRBJ2-7; TRBD1 matches 10 bases. V was pared by 6 bases and J by 1 base, with 9 bases of the junction left unmatched. Germline V gene lookup returns CDR1 MNHNY and CDR2 SVGAGI (reference sequence). The CDR3 totals 16 residues. The CDR3 protein is CASRRPPGQGSYEQYF. In DNA form, the CDR3 reads TGTGCCAGCAGGCGACCTCCGGGACAGGGGTCCTACGAGCAGTACTTC.

The chain is built from TRBV5-5 and TRBJ2-1; D possibly corresponds to TRBD2 (5 bases). The CDR3 has 16 amino acids. Trimming removed 3 bases at V and 5 bases at J, with 18 bases between. Germline CDR1 is SGHKS and CDR2 is YYEKEE (reference sequence). This CDR3 reads CASSSKVGVLDNEQFF. The CDR3 DNA follows: TGTGCCAGCAGCTCAAAGGTCGGGGTATTGGACAATGAGCAGTTCTTC.

The chain couples TRBV18 to TRBJ2-3; no reliable D call. The germline V gene has CDR1 KGHSH and CDR2 LQKENI. Trimming removed 3 bases at V and 3 bases at J, with 13 bases between. The CDR3 sequence is 15 residues long. CDR3 sequence: CASSPSNSATDTQYF. CDR3 coding DNA: TGTGCCAGCTCACCTTCCAACAGCGCGACAGATACGCAGTATTTT. The full variable domain, completed using reference TRBV18 and TRBJ2-3, is NAGVMQNPRHLVRRRGQEARLRCSPMKGHSHVYWYRQLPEEGLKFMVYLQKENIIDESGMPKERFSAEFPKEGPSILRIQQVVRGDSAAYFCASSPSNSATDTQYFGPGTRLTVL.

V is TRBV2 and J is TRBJ1-1, with D unclear. Per germline, CDR1 SNHLY and CDR2 FYNNEI. The CDR3 runs to 14 residues. The V and J ends lost 7 bases and 0 bases respectively, with 12 bases between them. The DNA of the CDR3 is TGTGCCAGCACCGAGGCCTCTATGAACACTGAAGCTTTCTTT. Amino acid sequence: CASTEASMNTEAFF.

The chain recombines TRBV10-3 with TRBJ2-1; D possibly corresponds to TRBD2 (5 bases). The length of the CDR3 is 15 residues. V dropped 2 bases and J dropped 0 bases, with 8 bases sitting between them. Germline loops: CDR1 ENHRY, CDR2 SYGVKD. This CDR3 is CAISEDYSSYNEQFF. For the CDR3, the DNA is TGTGCCATCAGTGAGGACTATTCCTCCTACAATGAGCAGTTCTTC.

The V call is TRBV11-2, the J call TRBJ2-4; maybe TRBD1 (6 bases). V lost 4 bases and J lost 0, with 22 bases in between. Germline V CDR1 and CDR2: SGHAT, FQNNGV. The CDR3 is made up of 19 amino acids. CDR3 DNA: TGTGCCAGCAGCTCGGTCCGGGACACCGTTTCTGTAGCCAAAAACATTCAGTACTTC. It is translated as CASSSVRDTVSVAKNIQYF.

The DNA of the CDR3 is TGTGCCATTTGGGAGGGCACCACCTATAATTCACCCCTCCACTTT. The encoded protein is CAIWEGTTYNSPLHF. The chain uses TRBV6-6 and TRBJ1-6; D not certain. The germline gives CDR1 MNHNY, CDR2 SVGAGI (reference sequence). This CDR3 is built from 15 residues. The V gene lost 10 bases and the J gene lost 2 bases, with 15 bases spanning the gap.

This sequence joins TRBV6-9 and TRBJ1-2; 7 bases match TRBD1. The ends lost 11 bases at V and 1 base at J; junction bases unmatched: 13. The CDR3 length is 15 residues. Germline V gives CDR1 MNHGY, CDR2 SVAAGI. CDR3 sequence reads: CAPRTGDDLNYGYTF. The CDR3 DNA sequence: TGTGCCCCAAGGACAGGAGACGACCTTAACTATGGCTACACCTTC.

The chain joins TRBV4-1 to TRBJ2-2, with a possible D match to TRBD1 (6 bases). With 4 bases removed from V and 7 bases from J, the gap between germline ends came to 16 bases. The CDR3 is made up of 15 amino acids. Germline-derived CDR1 and CDR2 are MGHRA and YSYEKL. The CDR3 spells CASSLTPQGVGELFF. In DNA, the CDR3 is TGCGCCAGCAGCCTTACCCCACAGGGCGTCGGGGAGCTGTTTTTT.

The chain is built from TRBV10-3 and TRBJ2-7, with 9 bases matching TRBD1. Germline CDR1 ENHRY, CDR2 SYGVKD. CDR3 length: 15 residues. V lost 4 bases to trimming and J lost 0 bases; unmatched junction nucleotides: 4. CDR3: CAISGPGQGSYEQYF. The CDR3 DNA follows: TGTGCCATCAGTGGACCGGGACAGGGCTCCTACGAGCAGTACTTC.

The chain carries TRBV7-9 and TRBJ1-2; 9 bases align to TRBD1. CDR3 length: 17 amino acids. Per germline, CDR1 SEHNR and CDR2 FQNEAQ (reference sequence). The junction had 9 bases not matched to a gene; V was cut back by 1 base and J by 3 bases. The CDR3 region has the DNA TGTGCCAGCAGCTTAGGACAGGGGGGGTTGATATACTATGGCTACACCTTC. Translated: CASSLGQGGLIYYGYTF.

The count of this clone is one. For the CDR3, the DNA is TGTGCCAGCAGTTCCCCCGGGACGGATTATGGCTACACCTTC. Protein: CASSSPGTDYGYTF. The genes are TRBV5-4 and TRBJ1-2; TRBD1 might be the D (5 bases). The germline V gene encodes CDR1 SGHNT and CDR2 YYREEE (reference sequence). V lost 5 bases and J lost 5, with 16 bases in between. CDR3 length equals 14 residues.